The 2 T cell receptor beta chains in this list originate from one sample, sequenced in a study of T-cell reconstitution after alpha-beta-depleted transplantation in children. Unique molecular identifiers tagged the TCRbeta library. Using its own MiXCR run on the PCR reads, TCRdb lists one record per CDR3 protein. The sample has 600,000 to 700,000 distinct CDR3 sequences; around 17% are singletons. The sample here was PBMCs from the stem cell graft donor, taken from the stem cell graft. The receptor set was obtained from a human donor who donated a stem cell graft to a child with acute myeloid leukemia.

V usage is TRBV7-6 and J usage is TRBJ1-1; no reliable D call. Germline V lookup: CDR1 SGHVS, CDR2 FNYEAQ. Deletions cut 2 bases from V and 0 bases from J, with 7 bases between. CDR3 length equals 14 residues. The CDR3: CASSLQSLNTEAFF. CDR3 nucleotides: TGTGCCAGCAGCTTACAATCGTTGAACACTGAAGCTTTCTTT.

The rearrangement links TRBV20-1 to TRBJ1-5; 10 nucleotides agree with TRBD1. The CDR3 length is 15 residues. Germline V gene lookup returns CDR1 DFQATT and CDR2 SNEGSKA (reference sequence). Trimming removed 4 bases from V and 4 bases from J; junction bases left unmatched: 7. The CDR3 loop reads CSATGTGVRNQPQHF. The CDR3, as DNA: TGCAGTGCTACCGGGACAGGGGTACGAAATCAGCCCCAGCATTTT.